The 26 T cell receptor beta chains listed next were all sequenced from one sample in a study of T-cell reconstitution after alpha-beta-depleted transplantation in children. A library of TCRbeta sequences, prepared with unique molecular identifiers, was generated. One entry per CDR3 protein results from TCRdb running MiXCR on the PCR reads. This table has 300,000 to 350,000 distinct CDR3 sequences, roughly 17% appearing once. Material: PBMCs, mostly from graft donor cells, obtained 360 days after TCRalphabeta/CD19-depleted stem cell transplant. All receptors come from a male patient between 2 and 15 years old who had a stem cell transplant for acute lymphoblastic leukemia, so the T cells may come from the graft donor.

There are a few counts of this clonotype. The rearrangement uses TRBV11-2 and TRBJ2-7; maybe TRBD1 (5 bases). CDR1 is SGHAT and CDR2 is FQNNGV in the germline V gene. This CDR3 spans 13 amino acids. With 5 bases removed from V and 3 bases from J, the gap between germline ends came to 11 bases. The CDR3 nucleotides read TGTGCCAGCAGCGGGGCCGCCTACTACGAGCAGTACTTC. This codes for CASSGAAYYEQYF. Looking up the rest from reference TRBV11-2 and TRBJ2-7 gives the full variable domain: EAGVAQSPRYKIIEKRQSVAFWCNPISGHATLYWYQQILGQGPKLLIQFQNNGVVDDSQLPKDRFSAERLKGVDSTLKIQPAKLEDSAVYLCASSGAAYYEQYFGPGTRLTVT.

This clonotype was counted at least ten times. This chain joins TRBV12-3 or TRBV12-4 and TRBJ1-1; a possible D gene is TRBD1 (5 bases). There are 12 residues in the CDR3. Trimming took 6 bases from V and 5 from J, leaving 10 bases between them. In DNA form, the CDR3 reads TGTGCCAGCAGAGGGCGGGGGACTGAAGCTTTCTTT. Protein product: CASRGRGTEAFF.

Written as DNA, the CDR3 is TGCAGTGCTAGGGCTGAGACTAGCGGGAGAGGCTACAATGAGCAGTTCTTC. Protein product: CSARAETSGRGYNEQFF. This chain joins TRBV20-1 and TRBJ2-1; 12 nucleotides agree with TRBD2. The V and J ends lost 3 bases and 3 bases, in that order; junction bases with no gene match: 9. The CDR3 is made up of 17 amino acids. The V gene's germline CDR1 is DFQATT and CDR2 SNEGSKA (reference sequence).

There are a few counts of this clonotype. The chain carries TRBV10-3 and TRBJ2-2; a possible D gene is TRBD2 (6 bases). This CDR3 spans 16 amino acids. Germline CDR1 ENHRY, CDR2 SYGVKD. V gave up 3 bases and J gave up 1 base, with 12 bases separating them. CDR3 DNA sequence: TGTGCCATCAGTGAATCCTCTAGCGTGAACACCGGGGAGCTGTTTTTT. It translates to CAISESSSVNTGELFF.

Many counts were recorded for this clonotype. The rearrangement uses TRBV28 and TRBJ2-7; TRBD2 might be the D (6 bases). The V end was cut by 3 bases, the J end by 4 bases, with 10 bases between. The CDR3 length is 13 residues. Per the germline V gene, CDR1 is MDHEN and CDR2 is SYDVKM. The CDR3 bases are TGTGCCAGCAGTTTTGGCGGACTATACGAGCAGTACTTC. This gives the protein CASSFGGLYEQYF.

This clonotype has a handful of counts. The rearrangement uses TRBV16 and TRBJ1-3, with TRBD1 matching over 8 bases. V dropped 4 bases and J dropped 1; count of bases not matched to a gene: 0. The CDR3 is made up of 14 amino acids. The germline gives CDR1 KGHSY, CDR2 FQNENV. The CDR3: CASSRTGSGNTIYF. Written as DNA, the CDR3 is TGTGCCAGCAGCCGGACAGGGTCTGGAAACACCATATATTTT.

The gene calls are TRBV10-3 and TRBJ1-5; D gene uncertain. This CDR3 comprises 12 residues. V lost 3 bases and J 5 bases, leaving 5 bases between the germline ends. Germline CDR1 and CDR2: ENHRY and SYGVKD. CDR3 region: CAISDGDQPQHF. As DNA, the CDR3 is TGTGCCATCAGTGATGGAGATCAGCCCCAGCATTTT.

The V call is TRBV12-3 or TRBV12-4, the J call TRBJ2-1, with 7 bases identical to TRBD2. Germline trimming cut 6 bases from V and 7 bases from J; bases unmatched to any gene: 12. CDR3 size: 15 residues. CDR3 bases: TGTGCCAGCAGCACCAAGCGGGACCAAGGGAATGAGCAGTTCTTC. Its translation: CASSTKRDQGNEQFF.

This rearrangement joins TRBV27 to TRBJ1-1; D ambiguous. Germline V CDR1 and CDR2: MNHEY, SMNVEV (reference sequence). The CDR3 is made up of 14 amino acids. The ends were cut back, 3 bases at V and 0 bases at J, with 8 bases in the middle. This CDR3 reads CASSFSGMNTEAFF. The CDR3 bases are TGTGCCAGCAGTTTTTCGGGTATGAACACTGAAGCTTTCTTT.

The chain uses TRBV7-2 and TRBJ2-7, with 10 bases that match TRBD2. Trimming removed 4 bases from V and 3 bases from J; junction bases left unmatched: 3. Germline V gene data show CDR1 as SGHTA and CDR2 as FQGNSA. This CDR3 comprises 14 residues. The CDR3 region has the DNA TGTGCCAGCAGCTCGTCTAGCGGGAGCTACGAGCAGTACTTC. It codes for CASSSSSGSYEQYF. The full variable domain, with the rest looked up from reference TRBV7-2 and TRBJ2-7, is GAGVSQSPSNKVTEKGKDVELRCDPISGHTALYWYRQSLGQGLEFLIYFQGNSAPDKSGLPSDRFSAERTGGSVSTLTIQRTQQEDSAVYLCASSSSSGSYEQYFGPGTRLTVT.

This clonotype was detected a few times. This chain connects TRBV7-9 to TRBJ1-1, with D perhaps matching TRBD1 (5 bases). This CDR3 region has 13 residues. V was cut by 5 bases and J by 6 bases, with 13 bases left in between. The germline CDR1 and CDR2 sequences are SEHNR and FQNEAQ (reference sequence). The DNA of the CDR3 is TGTGCCAGCAGCCTCTCAGGGTTCGCTGAAGCTTTCTTT. Protein sequence: CASSLSGFAEAFF.

The rearrangement joins TRBV20-1 to TRBJ1-3; 7 positions agree with TRBD1. Germline V CDR1 and CDR2: DFQATT, SNEGSKA (reference sequence). The CDR3 is 12 amino acids. Trimming removed 6 bases from V and 2 bases from J; junction bases left unmatched: 1. The CDR3: CSATGAGNTIYF. DNA of the CDR3: TGCAGTGCAACAGGGGCTGGAAACACCATATATTTT.

The chain joins TRBV11-1 to TRBJ2-1; 11 bases agree with TRBD1. This CDR3 spans 19 amino acids. With 4 bases clipped from V and 6 bases from J, the junction kept 17 bases outside the gene matches. Germline lookup yields CDR1 SGHAT and CDR2 FQDESV (reference sequence). CDR3 protein: CASSSGQGAWRELSNEQFF. CDR3 sequence (DNA): TGTGCCAGCAGCTCCGGACAGGGGGCTTGGAGGGAGCTTTCCAATGAGCAGTTCTTC.

Here the CDR3 DNA reads TGTGCCAGCAGCCGTCTAGCGGGAGGGCCAAGGACAGATACGCAGTATTTT. This sequence encodes CASSRLAGGPRTDTQYF. The V call is TRBV4-2, the J call TRBJ2-3, with 12 bases aligning to TRBD2. The CDR3 consists of 17 residues. In germline, CDR1 is LGHNA, CDR2 YNFKEQ. V lost 4 bases and J lost 3; bases outside the gene matches: 8.

This clonotype was counted a few times. The DNA for the CDR3 is TGTGCCAGCAGCTCCCCTCTAGAGGGGTACAATGAGCAGTTCTTC. Encoded protein: CASSSPLEGYNEQFF. The gene calls are TRBV7-6 and TRBJ2-1, with D possibly called TRBD1 or TRBD2 (5 bases each). Trimming removed 4 bases at V and 4 bases at J, with 14 bases between. Germline V lookup: CDR1 SGHVS, CDR2 FNYEAQ. CDR3 size: 15 residues.

This clonotype was observed a few times. The chain combines TRBV15 with TRBJ2-6, with D unclear. The V gene's germline CDR1 is LNHNV and CDR2 YYDKDF (reference sequence). CDR3 length equals 14 residues. V gave up 5 bases and J gave up 2 bases, with 7 bases separating them. CDR3 bases: TGTGCCACCAGCCTCGAGGCTGGGGCCAACGTCCTGACTTTC. Encoded protein: CATSLEAGANVLTF. The full variable domain, with the rest looked up from reference TRBV15 and TRBJ2-6, is DAMVIQNPRYQVTQFGKPVTLSCSQTLNHNVMYWYQQKSSQAPKLLFHYYDKDFNNEADTPDNFQSRRPNTSFCFLDIRSPGLGDTAMYLCATSLEAGANVLTFGAGSRLTVL.

The chain employs TRBV9 and TRBJ2-7, with D tentatively TRBD1 (7 bases). Deletions cut 3 bases from V and 2 bases from J, with 12 bases between. The CDR3 length is 14 residues. Germline V lookup: CDR1 SGDLS, CDR2 YYNGEE. CDR3 loop: CASSARGAPYEQYF. CDR3 nucleotides: TGTGCCAGCAGCGCCAGGGGGGCACCCTACGAGCAGTACTTC.

Only a few counts were recorded for this clonotype. The V and J genes are TRBV7-9 and TRBJ2-2; TRBD1 aligns across 8 bases. Germline values: CDR1 SEHNR, CDR2 FQNEAQ (reference sequence). Unmatched junction bases numbered 3, after V lost 3 bases and J lost 3 bases. The CDR3 extends over 15 amino acids. CDR3 loop: CASSLAQGDTGELFF. CDR3 nucleotides: TGTGCCAGCAGCTTGGCACAGGGGGACACCGGGGAGCTGTTTTTT.

This clonotype was observed at least ten times. CDR3 amino acids: CSVEGGTEPTDTQYF. The CDR3 DNA is TGCAGCGTTGAAGGAGGGACAGAACCCACAGATACGCAGTATTTT. The rearrangement uses TRBV29-1 and TRBJ2-3; 7 bases map to TRBD1. This CDR3 region has 15 residues. With V trimmed by 1 base and J by 2 bases, 6 bases remained unmatched. Germline V gives CDR1 SQVTM, CDR2 ANQGSEA.

The chain employs TRBV5-6 and TRBJ2-7, with 7 bases identical to TRBD1. Germline lookup yields CDR1 SGHDT and CDR2 YYEEEE. The CDR3 extends over 15 amino acids. Trimming at V came to 2 bases and at J to 3 bases, leaving 8 bases not matched to a gene. In DNA form, the CDR3 reads TGTGCCAGCAGCTTTCCCTACAGGGGTGTCTACGAGCAGTACTTC. Translating gives CASSFPYRGVYEQYF.

The chain couples TRBV6-2 or TRBV6-3 to TRBJ2-2; no reliable D call. This CDR3 contains 18 residues. CDR1 is MNHEY, CDR2 SVGEGT, per germline. V was trimmed by 0 bases and J by 7 bases, leaving 21 bases between them. The CDR3 DNA is TGTGCCAGCAGTTACTCGATTCCCAGCGCGGTGGACGGCGGGGAGCTGTTTTTT. Protein product: CASSYSIPSAVDGGELFF.

There are a few counts of this clonotype. The chain is built from TRBV20-1 and TRBJ2-4; 7 bases agree with TRBD2. With 1 base clipped from V and 7 bases from J, the junction kept 4 bases outside the gene matches. CDR1 DFQATT and CDR2 SNEGSKA come from the germline V gene (reference sequence). The CDR3 loop spans 13 amino acids. The CDR3 sequence: CSARGGRENIQYF. The DNA for the CDR3 is TGCAGTGCTAGAGGGGGGAGGGAGAACATTCAGTACTTC.

This clonotype turned up a few times. V is TRBV20-1 and J is TRBJ2-3; 9 bases fit TRBD2. The germline V gene has CDR1 DFQATT and CDR2 SNEGSKA (reference sequence). After removal of 3 bases from V and 5 bases from J, the junction contained 12 bases not matched to a gene. This CDR3 has 16 residues. CDR3 in DNA: TGCAGTGCTAGGGGATTTAGCGGGAGCCCAAAAGATACGCAGTATTTT. Translated: CSARGFSGSPKDTQYF.

The V gene is TRBV20-1, the J gene TRBJ1-3; the D gene is possibly TRBD1 (6 bases). V was clipped by 3 bases and J by 4 bases, with 13 bases between them. The CDR3 totals 14 residues. Germline V gene lookup returns CDR1 DFQATT and CDR2 SNEGSKA (reference sequence). The CDR3, as DNA: TGCAGTGCTAGGGAAATCACAGGGGGAAACACCATATATTTT. Translated, it gives CSAREITGGNTIYF.

This clonotype was detected a few times. CDR3 region: CASSRTEPYSGNTIYF. CDR3 coding DNA: TGTGCCAGCAGTCGGACCGAACCGTACTCTGGAAACACCATATATTTT. This chain links TRBV6-1 with TRBJ1-3; no firm D call. Germline CDR1 MNHNS, CDR2 SASEGT. This CDR3 is built from 16 residues. Between the trimmed V and J ends, which lost 5 bases and 0 bases, there was a span of 14 bases.

Here the CDR3 DNA reads TGTGCCAGCAGCTCAAGACAGGTTAACACCGGGGAGCTGTTTTTT. Protein sequence: CASSSRQVNTGELFF. The chain links TRBV7-8 to TRBJ2-2; possibly TRBD1 for D (6 bases). CDR1 SGHVS and CDR2 FQNEAQ come from the germline V gene. This CDR3 has 15 amino acids. Deletions cut 4 bases from V and 2 bases from J, with 11 bases between.